This T cell receptor (beta chain) originates from a study of blood T cell repertoires in COVID-19 (dated by TCRdb to about 2020). Background for the entire study: Collaborator samples came from the United States, Italy and Spain and covered acute and convalescent phases of COVID-19. The material from the prospective study consisted of cDNA or gDNA derived from T cells, B-cell-depleted T cells, or PBMCs. Where available, HLA class I and class II types were taken from metadata supplied by the sample provider and were not determined by assay-based typing. The samples were drawn from the first 160 participants of the ongoing ImmuneRACE study and from 1,254 subjects provided by 6 global collaborators. Deeply sampled blood TCRbeta repertoires from subjects exposed to, actively infected with, or recovered from COVID-19 were included in the dataset. A freely available public database, intended as a resource for researchers studying the immune response to SARS-CoV-2, is where the repertoires were released. Sample metadata almost always included a de-identified subject ID, COVID-19 status, age in years and sex. General study outcomes and caveats: How much clinical and demographic metadata was included differed by source and by participant, and the metadata was provided uncurated.

The germline V gene provides CDR1 KGHSH and CDR2 LQKENI. Inclusive of the bounding cysteine and phenylalanine, the CDR3 is 13 residues long. Only CDR3 DNA is held: 39 bases, read in frame from base 1. The germline ends are 11 bases apart after V is trimmed by 4 bases and J by 5 bases. This clone appeared once. Its cognate antigen has yet to be identified. Base qualities are missing; no much larger clone stands one base away. Whole blood was collected in K2EDTA tubes by collaborating institutions according to the institutions' own protocols. For TCRbeta analysis, collaborators shipped samples in one of three forms: frozen whole blood, isolated PBMCs, or DNA extracted from either of those sample types. The immunoSEQ Assay, a bias-controlled multiplex PCR, was used to amplify TCRbeta CDR3 regions from genomic DNA. In the source study's methods: Within the assay, amplification of reference gene primers was used to estimate how many nucleated cells each sample contained. To quantify the absolute abundance of each unique TCRbeta CDR3 rearrangement, sequence reads were collapsed and filtered. For each sample, productive Simpson clonality was calculated as the square root of Simpson's diversity index across productive rearrangements. The source is immuneACCESS, and TCRdb retained only in-frame sequences with V and J called. Part of the clones is not carried over; for the studies checked, unresolved V genes explain less than half of this, and the remainder is unexplained. V and J calls and clone size are as listed in that table; D and trimming were resolved from the DNA. The sample data list about 120,000 clones, and roughly 80% of these were observed just once. The ten largest clones take up 2% to 2.5% of the sample.

Here the chain combines TRBV18 and TRBJ1-1; a tentative D call is TRBD1 (6 bases match). Input material: peripheral blood. The sequence came from a man aged 30 to 45 with acute or convalescent COVID-19. The CDR3 in this case is CASSLTGKTEAFF. Read as DNA, the sequence is TGTGCCAGCTCACTTACAGGGAAAACTGAAGCTTTCTTT.